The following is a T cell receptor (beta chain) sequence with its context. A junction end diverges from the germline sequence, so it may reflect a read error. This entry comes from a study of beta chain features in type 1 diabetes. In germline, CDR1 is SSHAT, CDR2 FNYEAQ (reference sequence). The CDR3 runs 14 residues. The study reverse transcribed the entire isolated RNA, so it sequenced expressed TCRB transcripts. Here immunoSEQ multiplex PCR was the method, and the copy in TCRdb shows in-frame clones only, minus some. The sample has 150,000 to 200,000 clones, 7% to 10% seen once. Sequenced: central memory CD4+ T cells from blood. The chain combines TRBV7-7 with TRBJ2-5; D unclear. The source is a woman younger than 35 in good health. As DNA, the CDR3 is TGTGCTAGCAGCTCTTCACAGCTGGGAGAGACCCAGTACTTC. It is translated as CASSSSQLGETQYF.